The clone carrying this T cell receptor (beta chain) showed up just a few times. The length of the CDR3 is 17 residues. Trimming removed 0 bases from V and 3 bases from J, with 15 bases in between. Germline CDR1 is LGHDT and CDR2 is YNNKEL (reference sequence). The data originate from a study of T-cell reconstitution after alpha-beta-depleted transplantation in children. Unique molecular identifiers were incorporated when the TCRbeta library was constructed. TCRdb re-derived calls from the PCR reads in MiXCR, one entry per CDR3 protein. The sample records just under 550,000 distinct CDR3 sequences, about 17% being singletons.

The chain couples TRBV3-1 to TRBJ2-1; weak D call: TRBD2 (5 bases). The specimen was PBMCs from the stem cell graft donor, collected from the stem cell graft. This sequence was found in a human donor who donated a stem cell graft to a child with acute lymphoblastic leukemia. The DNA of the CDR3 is TGTGCCAGCAGCCAAGATCAGGCGGAAGGAGGCTACAATGAGCAGTTCTTC. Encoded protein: CASSQDQAEGGYNEQFF.